This TCR beta chain was recovered during a study of sequential checkpoint blockade in melanoma (dated by TCRdb to the late 2010s). In terms of the full investigation: Using 1:1 randomization, the trial assigned patients either to first-line nivolumab followed by ipilimumab (arm A) or to ipilimumab followed by nivolumab (arm B). Maintenance nivolumab was given following each of the two trial sequences. General conclusions and limits of the study: Validation of the response-prediction model combining TCR metrics and mutation burden is needed in larger, independent patient cohorts.

The immunoSEQ Assay was used to immunosequence TCRbeta CDR3 regions from genomic DNA. Before high-throughput sequencing, genomic DNA was amplified using bias-controlled multiplex PCR. Per the source publication's procedure: To quantify the absolute abundance of each unique TCRbeta CDR3 region, the sequences were collapsed and filtered. Clonality was defined as 1 minus Pielou's evenness and was calculated using productive rearrangements only. A previously published method was used to identify clones with significantly greater frequencies in on-treatment samples than in baseline samples. TCRdb retrieved this table from immuneACCESS and kept in-frame rearrangements only. Not all clones are present; in checked studies, unresolved V genes account for under half, and no reason is known for the remainder. Clonal size and the V and J genes are those of that table, whereas D and trimming came from the DNA. The sample table records about 17,000 clones; over 60% of these occur just once. Jointly, the top ten make up approximately 20% of the sample.

Looking up the germline V gene yields CDR1 MNHNS and CDR2 SASEGT. For this chain, trimming is 4 bases at the V end and 7 bases at the J end, and the number of junction bases without a gene match is 13. The CDR3 measures 17 amino acids from cysteine to phenylalanine. Only the CDR3 DNA stays, 51 bases, in frame from base 1. Regarding this clone: Its target antigen remains unknown. The record has no base qualities; no much larger clone is one base away.

The sample's treatment or condition label, decoded: randomized to nivolumab then ipilimumab (arm A) or the reverse (arm B). None of the patients in the trial had previously been given DNA-damaging chemotherapy. On a FACS Aria II flow cytometer, live CD3+CD8+ cells that were negative for CD19 and CD56 were sorted from thawed PBMCs. Samples were obtained from patients with melanoma enrolled in CheckMate 064, a randomized, open-label phase II trial of sequential checkpoint blockade. Peripheral blood mononuclear cells were collected by leukapheresis, purified with Ficoll-Paque, and frozen in human serum with roughly 10% DMSO. Purity of sorted blood CD3+CD8+ cells was verified at >95% immediately after sorting, followed by DNA extraction.

The sequence was obtained from a human donor with melanoma. The input for sequencing was CD8+ T cells sorted from blood (inferred from file names), taken from a patient given nivolumab and ipilimumab in sequence. This receptor chain uses TRBV6-1 and TRBJ1-6; 7 central bases correspond to TRBD1. The CDR3 region reads CASSGVQDGGGNSPLHF. The DNA reads TGTGCCAGCAGTGGGGTTCAGGACGGAGGGGGCAATTCACCCCTCCACTTT.